This entry lists 11 T cell receptor beta chains sequenced from one sample in a study of identical twins. TCRdb used MiXCR to reprocess the 5' RACE reads, holding one entry per CDR3 protein. The table includes 700,000 or so distinct CDR3 sequences, over 8.5% detected once. The sample was also linked to a second study, of yellow fever vaccine responses in identical twins.

Sequencing used PBMCs. The source of these receptors is a woman aged 18-29 years in good health.

The chain joins TRBV18 to TRBJ2-7, with D possibly TRBD1 on 5 matching bases. Trimming pared 5 bases from V and 1 base from J, leaving 9 bases between. CDR1 is KGHSH and CDR2 is LQKENI in the germline V gene. The CDR3 is 13 residues long. CDR3 sequence: CASSKTESYEQYF. The DNA of the CDR3 is TGTGCCAGCTCAAAGACAGAGTCCTACGAGCAGTACTTC.

V is TRBV5-1 and J is TRBJ1-1; the D is unclear. The ends were cut back, 2 bases at V and 4 bases at J, with 9 bases in the middle. The CDR3 sequence is 13 residues long. Germline lookup yields CDR1 SGHRS and CDR2 YFSETQ. The CDR3 region is CASSLSDGTEAFF. The CDR3 nucleotides read TGCGCCAGCAGCTTATCAGACGGCACTGAAGCTTTCTTT. Drawing the rest from reference TRBV5-1 and TRBJ1-1, the complete variable domain is KAGVTQTPRYLIKTRGQQVTLSCSPISGHRSVSWYQQTPGQGLQFLFEYFSETQRNKGNFPGRFSGRQFSNSRSEMNVSTLELGDSALYLCASSLSDGTEAFFGQGTRLTVV.

This clonotype was recorded a few times. The V and J genes are TRBV12-3 or TRBV12-4 and TRBJ2-5, with 11 bases matching TRBD2. The CDR3 runs to 14 residues. V shed 7 bases and J 2 bases; nucleotides not matched to a gene: 3. The CDR3 region has the DNA TGTGCCAGCACACTAGCGGGGGTTCAAGAGACCCAGTACTTC. It yields the protein CASTLAGVQETQYF.

This clonotype was picked up a small number of times. The chain has TRBV5-1 and TRBJ2-7; perhaps TRBD1 as D (6 bases). CDR3 length: 14 amino acids. CDR1 and CDR2 from the germline V gene are SGHRS and YFSETQ. V lost 6 bases and J 5 bases, leaving 18 bases between the germline ends. CDR3 DNA: TGCGCCAGCACCCGGTGGGGGCCGATGAACGAGCAGTACTTC. This sequence encodes CASTRWGPMNEQYF.

V usage is TRBV5-1 and J usage is TRBJ1-1; D is uncertain. The CDR3 is 15 residues long. CDR1 SGHRS and CDR2 YFSETQ come from the germline V gene. Trimming took off 0 bases at V and 5 bases at J, with 14 bases between the two ends. DNA of the CDR3: TGCGCCAGCAGCTTGGAAGGCGTCCACACGACTGAAGCTTTCTTT. Protein product: CASSLEGVHTTEAFF.

There are many counts of this clonotype. The V call is TRBV11-2, the J call TRBJ2-1; D call uncertain. Germline V lookup: CDR1 SGHAT, CDR2 FQNNGV. The CDR3 has 16 amino acids. V was pared by 5 bases and J by 0 bases, with 14 bases between. The chain's CDR3 is CASSTTQFSSYNEQFF. In DNA, the CDR3 is TGTGCCAGCAGCACGACTCAATTTAGCTCCTACAATGAGCAGTTCTTC.

This clonotype was seen repeatedly, ten times or more. The gene calls are TRBV11-1 and TRBJ1-2; no reliable D call. The V end lost 2 bases, the J end lost 1 base, and 5 bases lay between the germline ends. The V gene's germline CDR1 is SGHAT and CDR2 FQDESV (reference sequence). CDR3 length: 13 amino acids. The CDR3 loop is CASSLSNNYGYTF. In DNA form, the CDR3 reads TGTGCCAGCAGCTTATCTAATAACTATGGCTACACCTTC.

In its sample, this clonotype was seen a few times. The genes are TRBV4-1 and TRBJ1-2; D may be TRBD1 (6 bases). V lost 2 bases, J lost 5 bases, and 15 bases lay in between. The CDR3 runs to 15 residues. The V gene's germline CDR1 is MGHRA and CDR2 YSYEKL. The DNA for the CDR3 is TGCGCCAGCAGCCAATCACCCCGGACAGAGTATGGCTACACCTTC. Translating it yields CASSQSPRTEYGYTF.

This clonotype was counted many times. The chain is built from TRBV29-1 and TRBJ2-2, with TRBD2 matching 12 bases. Losses at the gene ends were 4 bases for V and 5 bases for J; bases not matched to a gene: 5. The germline CDR1 and CDR2 sequences are SQVTM and ANQGSEA. This CDR3 spans 15 amino acids. Written as DNA, the CDR3 is TGCAGCGTTGGACTAGCGGGAGATGAGACCGGGGAGCTGTTTTTT. This codes for CSVGLAGDETGELFF.

The chain is built from TRBV7-2 and TRBJ2-7, with 7 nucleotides matching TRBD2. The CDR3 covers 17 residues. The ends lost 3 bases at V and 1 base at J; junction bases unmatched: 12. Germline assignment: CDR1 SGHTA and CDR2 FQGNSA. CDR3 sequence (DNA): TGTGCCAGCAGCTTTCAAACCGGCGGGAGCGGGTCCTACGAGCAGTACTTC. It codes for CASSFQTGGSGSYEQYF.

This clonotype was observed a few times. The rearrangement joins TRBV7-2 to TRBJ2-7; TRBD1 agrees at 10 bases. There are 15 residues in the CDR3. Unmatched junction bases numbered 6, after V lost 4 bases and J lost 3 bases. Germline CDR1 SGHTA, CDR2 FQGNSA. CDR3 protein: CASSSEDRGFYEQYF. The CDR3 coding sequence is TGTGCCAGCAGCTCGGAGGACAGGGGGTTCTACGAGCAGTACTTC.